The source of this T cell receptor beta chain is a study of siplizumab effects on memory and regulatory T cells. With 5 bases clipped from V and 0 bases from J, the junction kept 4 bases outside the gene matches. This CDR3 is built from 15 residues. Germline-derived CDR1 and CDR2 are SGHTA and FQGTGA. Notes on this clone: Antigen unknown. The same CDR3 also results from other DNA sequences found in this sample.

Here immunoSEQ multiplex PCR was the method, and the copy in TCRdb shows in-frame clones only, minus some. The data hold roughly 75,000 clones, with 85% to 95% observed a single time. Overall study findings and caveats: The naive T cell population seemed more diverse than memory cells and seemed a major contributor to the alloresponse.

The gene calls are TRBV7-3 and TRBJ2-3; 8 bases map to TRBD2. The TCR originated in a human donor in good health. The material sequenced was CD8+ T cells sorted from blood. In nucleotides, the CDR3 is TGTGCCAGCAGCCTGAGCGGGGGTAGCACAGATACGCAGTATTTT. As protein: CASSLSGGSTDTQYF.